This is a list of T cell receptor beta chains from one sample in a study of T cells in Graves' hyperthyroidism and ophthalmopathy. TCRdb reanalysed the multiplex PCR reads using MiXCR and keeps one entry per CDR3 protein. The sample carries under 350,000 distinct CDR3 sequences, 15% to 20% recorded once. The specimen was blood. Every receptor here comes from a woman aged 45-65 years with Graves' hyperthyroidism. CDR3s include the opening cysteine and the closing phenylalanine or tryptophan. The D gene is left open where the match is weak. Size is omitted from some rows. Given values are once, few, many or a class for expanded clones.

d_gene: NA; v_gene: TRBV5-1; abundance: many; j_gene: TRBJ1-1; CDR3nt: TGCGCCAGCAGCCCAGGGACCCTTAACACTGAAGCTTTCTTT; CDR3aa: CASSPGTLNTEAFF
d_gene: NA; v_gene: TRBV7-3; abundance: few; j_gene: TRBJ1-1; CDR3nt: TGTGCCAGCAGCCTACTCGGGGGGCCGCGGGCTGAAGCTTTCTTT; CDR3aa: CASSLLGGPRAEAFF
d_gene: TRBD1; v_gene: TRBV5-6; abundance: many; j_gene: TRBJ2-1; CDR3nt: TGTGCCAGCAGCGGCGACAGGGGGGCCAATGAGCAGTTCTTC; CDR3aa: CASSGDRGANEQFF
d_gene: NA; v_gene: TRBV11-2; abundance: many; j_gene: TRBJ1-1; CDR3nt: TGTGCCAGCAGCTTATTACAGGGATCTGAAGCTTTCTTT; CDR3aa: CASSLLQGSEAFF
d_gene: NA; v_gene: TRBV7-2; abundance: NA; j_gene: TRBJ1-1; CDR3nt: NA; CDR3aa: CASSFGTGNTEALF
d_gene: TRBD2; v_gene: TRBV9; abundance: NA; j_gene: TRBJ2-5; CDR3nt: TGTGCCAGCAGCGCGGGAGGGCTAGCGGAAGAGACCCAGTACTTC; CDR3aa: CASSAGGLAEETQYF
d_gene: NA; v_gene: TRBV7-3; abundance: many; j_gene: TRBJ2-3; CDR3nt: TGTGCCAGCAGCCCAGGGACACTTAGCACAGATACGCAGTATTTT; CDR3aa: CASSPGTLSTDTQYF
d_gene: NA; v_gene: TRBV3-1; abundance: few; j_gene: TRBJ2-2; CDR3nt: TGTGCCAGCAGCCAACGGTACGGGACCATCAACACCGTGGAGCTGTTTTTT; CDR3aa: CASSQRYGTINTVELFF
d_gene: NA; v_gene: TRBV12-3/TRBV12-4; abundance: many; j_gene: TRBJ1-5; CDR3nt: TGTGCCAGCAGTGCGGGACAAAGTAATCAGCCCCAGCATTTT; CDR3aa: CASSAGQSNQPQHF
d_gene: NA; v_gene: TRBV7-9; abundance: NA; j_gene: TRBJ1-2; CDR3nt: TGTGCCAGCGGTGATCTGGGGGCAGAGGGCTACACCTTC; CDR3aa: CASGDLGAEGYTF
d_gene: NA; v_gene: TRBV2; abundance: NA; j_gene: TRBJ1-2; CDR3nt: TGTGCCAGCATCGCGGGGGTTCCCTATGGCTACACCTTC; CDR3aa: CASIAGVPYGYTF
d_gene: TRBD2; v_gene: TRBV7-6; abundance: few; j_gene: TRBJ2-3; CDR3nt: TGTGCCAGCAGCCCAGCTCTAGCGGGGGGGCCGATAGATACGCAGTATTTT; CDR3aa: CASSPALAGGPIDTQYF
d_gene: NA; v_gene: TRBV29-1; abundance: few; j_gene: TRBJ2-3; CDR3nt: TGCAGCGTTGGGGCAGATACGCAGTATTTT; CDR3aa: CSVGADTQYF
d_gene: NA; v_gene: TRBV7-9; abundance: NA; j_gene: TRBJ2-7; CDR3nt: TGTGCCAGCAGCTTAAATCCGCTGCGCGAGCAGTACTTC; CDR3aa: CASSLNPLREQYF
d_gene: NA; v_gene: TRBV20-1; abundance: few; j_gene: TRBJ1-3; CDR3nt: TGCAGTGCTAGAAATCCGGGGGCTGGAGGAAACACCATATATTTT; CDR3aa: CSARNPGAGGNTIYF
d_gene: NA; v_gene: TRBV3-1; abundance: many; j_gene: TRBJ1-3; CDR3nt: TGTGCCAGCAGCCAAGATTTCCGGAACACCATATATTTT; CDR3aa: CASSQDFRNTIYF
d_gene: NA; v_gene: TRBV12-3/TRBV12-4; abundance: once; j_gene: TRBJ2-3; CDR3nt: TGTGCCAGCAGTTTTAGTCCGGGCCGAACCTCAGATACGCAGTATTTT; CDR3aa: CASSFSPGRTSDTQYF
d_gene: NA; v_gene: TRBV18; abundance: NA; j_gene: TRBJ2-3; CDR3nt: TGTGCCAGCTCAGTAGCGGAGCCTTTCACAGATACGCAGTATTTT; CDR3aa: CASSVAEPFTDTQYF
d_gene: NA; v_gene: TRBV11-2; abundance: many; j_gene: TRBJ1-1; CDR3nt: TGTGCCAGCAGAGTTGGGGCTCACACTGAAGCTTTCTTT; CDR3aa: CASRVGAHTEAFF
d_gene: NA; v_gene: TRBV6-2/TRBV6-3; abundance: few; j_gene: TRBJ1-5; CDR3nt: TGTGCCAGCAGTTACTCTGGGACCTCGGGTCAGCCCCAGCATTTT; CDR3aa: CASSYSGTSGQPQHF
d_gene: TRBD2; v_gene: TRBV7-3; abundance: NA; j_gene: TRBJ2-1; CDR3nt: TGTGCCAGCAGCTACCTCTGGACTAGCGATCACAATGAGCAGTTCTTC; CDR3aa: CASSYLWTSDHNEQFF
d_gene: NA; v_gene: TRBV2; abundance: many; j_gene: TRBJ2-5; CDR3nt: TGTGCCAGCAGTAGGGAGTCGAGTCCTTACGAGGGGGAGACCCAGTACTTC; CDR3aa: CASSRESSPYEGETQYF
d_gene: NA; v_gene: TRBV7-8; abundance: few; j_gene: TRBJ2-7; CDR3nt: TGTGCCAGCAGCCTAAGACTTGGAAGGGCTACCTCCTACGAGCAGTACTTC; CDR3aa: CASSLRLGRATSYEQYF
d_gene: TRBD1; v_gene: TRBV20-1; abundance: few; j_gene: TRBJ1-1; CDR3nt: TGCAGTGCTAGAGATCCAGGGGGCGGGGTGAACACTGAAGCTTTCTTT; CDR3aa: CSARDPGGGVNTEAFF
d_gene: NA; v_gene: TRBV5-1; abundance: NA; j_gene: TRBJ1-2; CDR3nt: TGCGCCAGCAGCTCGGGAATGGGTGGCTACACCTTC; CDR3aa: CASSSGMGGYTF
d_gene: TRBD1; v_gene: TRBV4-1; abundance: NA; j_gene: TRBJ1-5; CDR3nt: TGCGCCAGCAGCCACGCGGACAGGGGTGGGAATCAGCCCCAGCATTTT; CDR3aa: CASSHADRGGNQPQHF
d_gene: NA; v_gene: TRBV27; abundance: NA; j_gene: TRBJ1-4; CDR3nt: TGTGCCAGCAGTTTATGGTCTGGGGGGGAAAAACTGTTTTTT; CDR3aa: CASSLWSGGEKLFF
d_gene: NA; v_gene: TRBV27; abundance: NA; j_gene: TRBJ2-5; CDR3nt: TGTGCCAGCAGTTTTAGTGGGGCCCCACCAAGGGGGACCCAGTACTTC; CDR3aa: CASSFSGAPPRGTQYF
d_gene: TRBD1; v_gene: TRBV20-1; abundance: NA; j_gene: TRBJ2-1; CDR3nt: TGCAGTGCTAGAGGTGGACAGGGCTACAATGAGCAGTTCTTC; CDR3aa: CSARGGQGYNEQFF
d_gene: TRBD2; v_gene: TRBV5-1; abundance: many; j_gene: TRBJ2-1; CDR3nt: TGCGCCAGCAGCTTGGGATCAAGCGGGAGTGCCGATGAGCAGTTCTTC; CDR3aa: CASSLGSSGSADEQFF
d_gene: TRBD1; v_gene: TRBV20-1; abundance: many; j_gene: TRBJ2-5; CDR3nt: TGCAGTGCTTGGGGGGTCGGACAGGGGTTTGAGACCCAGTACTTC; CDR3aa: CSAWGVGQGFETQYF
d_gene: TRBD2; v_gene: TRBV20-1; abundance: NA; j_gene: TRBJ2-1; CDR3nt: TGCAGTGCTAGTCTGGCGGGGGACTACAATGAGCAGTTCTTC; CDR3aa: CSASLAGDYNEQFF
d_gene: NA; v_gene: TRBV2; abundance: NA; j_gene: TRBJ2-1; CDR3nt: TGTGCCAGCACCCAAGGTAGGGGGAGCTCCTACAATGAGCAGTTCTTC; CDR3aa: CASTQGRGSSYNEQFF
d_gene: NA; v_gene: TRBV5-1; abundance: many; j_gene: TRBJ2-5; CDR3nt: NA; CDR3aa: CASSSSTGGYETQYF
d_gene: TRBD2; v_gene: TRBV30; abundance: NA; j_gene: TRBJ2-5; CDR3nt: TGTGCCTGGAGTGTACTGACTAGCGGGTACCAAGAGACCCAGTACTTC; CDR3aa: CAWSVLTSGYQETQYF
d_gene: NA; v_gene: TRBV11-2; abundance: few; j_gene: TRBJ2-3; CDR3nt: TGTGCCAGCAGCACCTTCACAGATACGCAGTATTTT; CDR3aa: CASSTFTDTQYF
d_gene: TRBD1; v_gene: TRBV20-1; abundance: NA; j_gene: TRBJ1-1; CDR3nt: TGCAGTGCTGCTCCGGGACAGGGAGACACTGAAGCTTTCTTT; CDR3aa: CSAAPGQGDTEAFF
d_gene: TRBD1; v_gene: TRBV6-1; abundance: many; j_gene: TRBJ1-2; CDR3nt: TGTGCCAGCCGCGTACCAATGCCGGGACAGGGGGCGGAAGGCTACACCTTC; CDR3aa: CASRVPMPGQGAEGYTF
d_gene: NA; v_gene: TRBV27; abundance: NA; j_gene: TRBJ2-6; CDR3nt: TGTGCCAGCACGGACACTGGGGCCAACGTCCTGACTTTC; CDR3aa: CASTDTGANVLTF
d_gene: NA; v_gene: TRBV29-1; abundance: few; j_gene: TRBJ1-2; CDR3nt: TGCAGCGTTACAGGTTCCGATGGCTACACCTTC; CDR3aa: CSVTGSDGYTF
d_gene: TRBD1; v_gene: TRBV27; abundance: NA; j_gene: TRBJ2-7; CDR3nt: TGTGCCAGCAGTAAATACAGGGGGCTGGCCTACGAGCAGTACTTC; CDR3aa: CASSKYRGLAYEQYF
d_gene: TRBD2; v_gene: TRBV20-1; abundance: many; j_gene: TRBJ2-3; CDR3nt: TGCAGTGCTAGGCCTAGCGGCCCTCGGGGGGATGATACGCAGTATTTT; CDR3aa: CSARPSGPRGDDTQYF